This is a list of T cell receptor beta chains from one sample in a study of cytomegalovirus exposure and HLA in healthy donors. The data were produced by immunoSEQ multiplex PCR, yet TCRdb's version contains in-frame clones alone and is incomplete. The table has more than 95,000 clones, around 85% seen once. Sample: PBMCs. The receptor set was obtained from a man younger than 35 in good health and CMV-seropositive. The CDR3 runs from the conserved cysteine through the conserved F or W. A D gene is named only where the DNA matches it firmly. The size of a clone is reported for some rows only, either as once, few or many, or as a class for expanded clones.

d_gene	v_gene	j_gene	len	abundance	CDR3nt	CDR3aa
NA	TRBV6-1	TRBJ2-1	15	NA	TGTGCCAGCAGTGAAGACGAGGAGGGCCACAATGAGCAGTTCTTC	CASSEDEEGHNEQFF
NA	TRBV2	TRBJ1-2	12	once	TGTGCCAGCAGCCCCAGCGGGGTTGGCTACACCTTC	CASSPSGVGYTF
NA	TRBV4-2	TRBJ2-7	15	NA	TGTGCCAGCAGCCTTGGGGGGGGGCCGCATTACGAGCAGTACTTC	CASSLGGGPHYEQYF
TRBD1	TRBV27	TRBJ2-6	16	NA	TGTGCCAGCAGTCGGACAGGGTACTCTGGGGCCAACGTCCTGACTTTC	CASSRTGYSGANVLTF
TRBD1	TRBV27	TRBJ2-1	15	NA	TGTGCCAGCAGTTCAAGACAGGGAGCAGACAATGAGCAGTTCTTC	CASSSRQGADNEQFF
NA	TRBV7-9	TRBJ2-2	15	NA	TGTGCCAGCAGCTTAGCGGGAGCGAACACCGGGGAGCTGTTTTTT	CASSLAGANTGELFF
NA	TRBV15	TRBJ2-1	14	NA	TGTGCCACCAGCAGAGATTTGCAGGGTAATGAGCAGTTCTTC	CATSRDLQGNEQFF
TRBD1	TRBV10-2	TRBJ2-2	19	NA	TGCGCCAGCAGTAGAACAGAGGGACAGCCAATGAAGAACACCGGGGAGCTGTTTTTT	CASSRTEGQPMKNTGELFF
TRBD1	TRBV20-1	TRBJ1-2	11	few	TGCAGGTCAGGGGGTGGTTATGGCTACACCTTC	CRSGGGYGYTF
NA	TRBV4-2	TRBJ2-2	15	NA	TGTGCCAGCAGCCAAAGGACAGCGAACACCGGGGAGCTGTTTTTT	CASSQRTANTGELFF
NA	TRBV11-2	TRBJ1-4	16	NA	TGTGCCAGCAGCCGCCTGGGGGGGGCGACTAATGAAAAACTGTTTTTT	CASSRLGGATNEKLFF
NA	TRBV27	TRBJ2-1	15	NA	TGTGCCACGTCCAAGGAGTCGCCCCCCTACAATGAGCAGTTCTTC	CATSKESPPYNEQFF
NA	TRBV5-1	TRBJ1-2	15	NA	TGCGCCAGCAGCGAGGACAGATTCGGGGCCTATGGCTACACCTTC	CASSEDRFGAYGYTF
TRBD1	TRBV6-5	TRBJ1-1	14	NA	TGTGCCAGCAGTAAGGGACAGGAGAACACTGAAGCTTTCTTT	CASSKGQENTEAFF
TRBD1	TRBV5-4	TRBJ2-5	13	NA	TGTGCCAGCAGAAATACAGGGGAAGAGACCCAGTACTTC	CASRNTGEETQYF
NA	TRBV5-6	TRBJ1-5	14	NA	TGTGCCAGCAGCTCCCTATCAACGGATCAGCCCCAGCATTTT	CASSSLSTDQPQHF
NA	TRBV5-1	TRBJ2-5	14	NA	TGCGCCAGCAGTCGTATGGACAGACAAGAGACCCAGTACTTC	CASSRMDRQETQYF
NA	TRBV7-9	TRBJ2-1	16	NA	TGTGCCAGCAGCTCGCCATTAACAACAGGGAACAATGAGCAGTTCTTC	CASSSPLTTGNNEQFF
NA	TRBV9	TRBJ1-2	14	NA	TGTGCCAGCAGCCTAGGGGGGGAAAACTATGGCTACACCTTC	CASSLGGENYGYTF
TRBD2	TRBV7-7	TRBJ2-5	16	NA	TGTGCCAGCTCTCCCCTCGTCGGGGGGGAGGGAGAGACCCAGTACTTC	CASSPLVGGEGETQYF
TRBD1	TRBV10-3	TRBJ2-7	14	NA	TGTGCCATCAGTGTCGACAGGGCGTCCTACGAGCAGTACTTC	CAISVDRASYEQYF
TRBD1	TRBV5-1	TRBJ1-2	14	NA	TGCGCCAGCAGCCTCGACAGGGGGGACTATGGCTACACCTTC	CASSLDRGDYGYTF
NA	TRBV6-1	TRBJ1-3	15	once	TGTGCCAGCAGTGAAGGTCCAGTCTCTGGAAACACCATATATTTT	CASSEGPVSGNTIYF
TRBD1	TRBV27	TRBJ1-2	14	NA	TGTGCCAGCAGCCCAGGGGGTCAAAACTATGGCTACACCTTC	CASSPGGQNYGYTF
TRBD2	TRBV14	TRBJ2-3	17	NA	TGTGCCAGCAGCCAAGAACCTAGCGGGATAAGCACAGATACGCAGTATTTT	CASSQEPSGISTDTQYF
NA	TRBV5-1	TRBJ2-7	13	NA	TGCGCCAGCAGCTTGGATTCAGGGATTGAGCAGTACTTC	CASSLDSGIEQYF
NA	TRBV5-6	TRBJ2-5	14	NA	TGTGCCAGCAGCTACATCGACAGCCAAGAGACCCAGTACTTC	CASSYIDSQETQYF
NA	TRBV4-1	TRBJ1-1	14	NA	TGCGCCAGCAGGGGGACACTACGGAACACTGAAGCTTTCTTT	CASRGTLRNTEAFF
TRBD1	TRBV2	TRBJ1-2	17	NA	TGTGCCAGCACTGACCCCGGACAGGGAAGATTCAAGAGTGGCTACACCTTC	CASTDPGQGRFKSGYTF
NA	TRBV15	TRBJ2-5	14	NA	TGTGCCACCAGCAGAGTCTCCCGCCAAGAGACCCAGTACTTC	CATSRVSRQETQYF
NA	TRBV5-1	TRBJ1-1	16	NA	TGCGCCAGCAGCTTGGCGGCAGGCAAGGTGAACACTGAAGCTTTCTTT	CASSLAAGKVNTEAFF
TRBD1	TRBV5-6	TRBJ1-2	14	NA	TGTGCCAGCAGCTTTTTAAACAGGGGCCATGGCTACACCTTC	CASSFLNRGHGYTF
NA	TRBV28	TRBJ2-1	16	NA	TGTGCCAGCAGTCCCTTCTCCGGGGGCTCCTACAATGAGCAGTTCTTC	CASSPFSGGSYNEQFF
NA	TRBV9	TRBJ2-1	15	NA	TGTGCCAGCAGCGTATCAGGTGGTACGCTCAATGAGCAGTTCTTC	CASSVSGGTLNEQFF
NA	TRBV6-5	TRBJ2-1	13	NA	TGTGCCAGCAGTTACCGAACGGGGAATGAGCAGTTCTTC	CASSYRTGNEQFF
TRBD2	TRBV6-5	TRBJ2-1	14	NA	TGTGCCAGCAGTTACCAGCGGGGCTACAATGAGCAGTTCTTC	CASSYQRGYNEQFF
TRBD2	TRBV23-1	TRBJ2-7	17	NA	TGCGCCAGCAGTCAAGTCAACGGGCCTAGCGGGGCCTACGAGCAGTACTTC	CASSQVNGPSGAYEQYF
NA	TRBV5-1	TRBJ1-1	12	NA	TGCGCCAGCAGCTTGACGGCGGCTGAAGCTTTCTTT	CASSLTAAEAFF
NA	TRBV5-6	TRBJ1-4	14	NA	TGTGCCAGCAGCTTGGGAGGGGAGGAGGAAAAACTGTTTTTT	CASSLGGEEEKLFF
NA	TRBV28	TRBJ2-5	11	NA	TGTGCGGCGGAGGGGCAAGAGACCCAGTACTTC	CAAEGQETQYF
NA	TRBV6-6	TRBJ2-1	12	NA	TGTGCCAGCAGTTACACCGCGGCGGTAATGGTCTTC	CASSYTAAVMVF
TRBD2	TRBV27	TRBJ2-3	20	NA	TGTGCCAGCAGTTTAATCCCCTCGACTAGAGCGGGGGGTTTAGGAGATACGCAGTATTTT	CASSLIPSTRAGGLGDTQYF
NA	TRBV18	TRBJ1-5	13	NA	TGTGCCAGCTCACAGGGAGGCAATCAGCCCCAGCATTTT	CASSQGGNQPQHF
NA	TRBV7-8	TRBJ1-1	14	NA	TGTGCCAGCAGCCATAGCAGGGTCAGATCTGAAGCTTTCTTT	CASSHSRVRSEAFF
NA	TRBV6-5	TRBJ1-4	15	NA	TGTGCCAGCAGTTCTACAGACCCGGCTAATGAAAAACTGTTTTTT	CASSSTDPANEKLFF
TRBD1	TRBV4-3	TRBJ1-2	14	NA	TGCGCCAGCAGCCAGCGGACAGGGGTCATGGGCTACACCTTC	CASSQRTGVMGYTF
TRBD1	TRBV10-3	TRBJ2-5	12	NA	TGTGCCACCTCGGACAGGGAAGAGACCCAGTACTTC	CATSDREETQYF
TRBD1	TRBV11-2	TRBJ1-2	14	NA	TGTGCCAGCAGCTCCGCACAGGGGTTCCTATCACCATCCTTT	CASSSAQGFLSPSF
NA	TRBV2	TRBJ2-5	14	NA	TGTGCCAGCGGGAGTGAGTACCGGGCTAAGACCCAGTACTTC	CASGSEYRAKTQYF
TRBD1	TRBV5-4	TRBJ1-6	14	NA	TGTGCCAGCAGCCGGGACAGGGGTGATTCACCCCTCCACTTT	CASSRDRGDSPLHF
TRBD1	TRBV15	TRBJ1-4	16	NA	TGTGCCACCAGCAGAGATCGGACAGGGCGAAATGAAAAACTGTTTTTT	CATSRDRTGRNEKLFF
NA	TRBV5-4	TRBJ1-1	13	NA	TGTGCCAGCAGCGTTTCGAGAAACACTGAAGCTTTCTTT	CASSVSRNTEAFF
NA	TRBV25-1	TRBJ2-5	15	NA	TGTGCCAGCAGTGTTTTGGGTTCGGGGGAGGAGACCCAGTACTTC	CASSVLGSGEETQYF